A selection of T cell receptor beta chains follows, all from one sample in a study of metastatic and nonmetastatic thyroid tumors. TCRdb redid the clone calls on the PCR reads using MiXCR. This table holds about 82,000 clones, roughly an eighth found once. The sequenced sample consisted of tumor tissue. All receptors come from a female donor with papillary thyroid cancer or a benign thyroid nodule (not recorded which). Some clones in this sample may be carry-over from other donors' samples. The CDR3 runs from the conserved cysteine through the conserved F or W. The D gene is left open where the match is weak. A clone size is listed for some rows: how often the clone was seen (once, few, many), or a class if it is expanded.

v_call	d_call	clone_size	j_call	cdr3_aa	cdr3_nt
TRBV5-1	-	-	TRBJ2-1	CASSPLAGPHEQLF	TGCGCCAGCAGCCCCCTCGCCGGGCCTCACGAGCAGTTATTC
TRBV2	-	many	TRBJ1-2	CASTRLGNYGYTF	TGTGCCAGCACCCGTCTCGGGAACTATGGTTACACCTTC
TRBV24-1	-	many	TRBJ2-1	CATAGLSYNEQFF	TGTGCCACCGCGGGGTTATCCTACAATGAGCAGTTCTTC
TRBV14	TRBD2	many	TRBJ2-7	CASSLPAGESGSYEQYF	TGTGCCAGCAGCCTACCAGCAGGGGAGAGCGGGAGCTACGAGCAGTACTTC
TRBV3-1	TRBD2	-	TRBJ2-1	CASSRHGTSGMNEQFF	TGTGCCAGCAGCCGACACGGGACTAGCGGGATGAATGAGCAGTTCTTC
TRBV6-1	TRBD2	many	TRBJ2-1	CASSRLAGGGEQFF	TGTGCCAGCAGTCGACTAGCGGGAGGCGGTGAGCAGTTCTTC
TRBV27	-	many	TRBJ2-1	CASSSQGFMSNEQFF	TGTGCCAGCAGTTCGCAAGGGTTTATGAGCAATGAGCAGTTCTTC
TRBV5-1	TRBD2	many	TRBJ2-7	CASSLGGLVSYEQYF	TGCGCCAGCAGCTTGGGGGGACTAGTCTCCTACGAGCAGTACTTC
TRBV5-8	-	-	TRBJ1-2	CASTGTDNYGYAF	TGTGCCAGTACCGGGACGGATAACTATGGCTACGCCTTC
TRBV30	TRBD2	many	TRBJ2-7	CAGGGAGLGEQYF	TGTGCGGGGGGAGGGGCAGGCCTCGGCGAGCAGTACTTC
TRBV2	-	many	TRBJ2-2	CASSGLARTTGELFF	TGTGCCAGCAGTGGGCTAGCGAGAACCACCGGGGAGCTGTTTTTT
TRBV11-3	TRBD1	many	TRBJ2-5	CASSLLSGGRETQYF	TGTGCCAGCAGCTTATTGTCAGGGGGTAGGGAGACCCAGTATTTC
TRBV6-1	TRBD2	many	TRBJ2-7	CASSGRLAGAFRGHEQYF	TGTGCCAGCAGTGGACGACTAGCGGGAGCTTTCCGAGGGCACGAGCAGTACTTC
TRBV7-2	-	-	TRBJ2-2	CASSFSGTGELFF	TGTGCCAGCAGCTTTTCGGGAACCGGGGAGCTGTTTTTT
TRBV2	-	many	TRBJ1-1	CASSASARENTEAFF	TGTGCCAGCAGTGCTTCCGCCAGGGAGAACACTGAAGCTTTCTTT
TRBV9	-	many	TRBJ2-2	CASSPRHLTGAGELFF	TGTGCCAGCAGCCCCCGACACCTTACTGGGGCCGGGGAGCTGTTTTTT
TRBV3-1	-	many	TRBJ1-6	CASSQAVDSTGGPPLHF	TGTGCCAGCAGCCAAGCCGTGGACAGCACCGGTGGTCCACCCCTCCACTTT
TRBV12-3/TRBV12-4	-	many	TRBJ2-7	CASSFSPYEQYF	TGTGCCAGCAGTTTTTCGCCCTACGAGCAGTACTTC
TRBV11-2	-	many	TRBJ1-1	CASSLRRENTEAFF	TGTGCCAGCAGCCTACGACGGGAGAACACTGAAGCTTTCTTT
TRBV28	-	many	TRBJ2-5	CASRPAGTRETQYF	TGTGCCAGCAGGCCGGCCGGGACCCGAGAGACCCAGTACTTC
TRBV6-1	-	many	TRBJ1-2	CASSAQVGYGYTF	TGTGCCAGCAGTGCGCAGGTCGGCTATGGCTACACCTTC
TRBV5-1	TRBD1	many	TRBJ2-1	CASSRDSPLSNEQFF	TGCGCCAGCAGCCGGGACAGTCCGCTGTCTAATGAGCAGTTCTTC